What follows is one T cell receptor beta chain and its context. This clone was recorded once. Its cognate antigen has yet to be identified. No much larger clone is present one base from it, and per-base qualities are unavailable. Participants in the prospective study were enrolled through a virtual design, were aged about 18 to 100 years, and lived in roughly 24 United States geographic areas. In the prospective study, participants were assigned to cohorts based on the clinical history participants reported in a screening survey and a study questionnaire. In the prospective study, whole blood, serum and a nasopharyngeal or oropharyngeal swab were collected from each participant by mobile phlebotomists. Additional blood draws and questionnaires over a roughly two-month period could optionally be provided by prospective study participants. Before DNA extraction, blood samples from the prospective study were shipped at room temperature or frozen.

This entry comes from a study of blood T cell repertoires in COVID-19 (dated by TCRdb to 2019 to 2021). With respect to the entire study: Samples covering the acute and convalescent phases of COVID-19 were provided by collaborators in the United States, Italy and Spain. The material from the prospective study consisted of cDNA or gDNA derived from T cells, B-cell-depleted T cells, or PBMCs. The dataset comprised deeply sampled blood TCRbeta repertoires from subjects exposed to, actively infected with, or recovered from COVID-19. The repertoires were made available in a free public database intended to serve as a resource for research on the immune response to SARS-CoV-2. Samples came from the ongoing ImmuneRACE study (first 160 participants) plus 1,254 subjects from 6 global collaborators. Nearly every sample came with metadata listing a de-identified subject ID, COVID-19 status, age in years and sex. HLA class I and class II types, where available, came from metadata supplied by the sample provider rather than from assay-based typing. Broader findings and caveats from the paper: Clinical and demographic metadata were provided uncurated, with the amount varying by source and participant.

TCRbeta CDR3 regions were amplified from genomic DNA using the immunoSEQ Assay, a bias-controlled multiplex PCR. The original pipeline was this. Nucleated cell counts per sample were estimated from amplification of reference gene primers within the assay. To quantify the absolute abundance of each unique TCRbeta CDR3 rearrangement, sequence reads were collapsed and filtered. For each sample, productive Simpson clonality was calculated by taking the square root of Simpson's diversity index across productive rearrangements. In TCRdb, the immuneACCESS table is reduced to in-frame sequences with V and J assigned. These tables do not hold every clone; where another copy was compared, an unresolved V gene accounts for under half, and the others remain unexplained. The DNA was the basis for D and trimming; V, J and clone size are from that table. The sample has 200,000 to 250,000 clones on record, around 84% of them singletons. The ten largest make up 6.5% to 9% of the sample.

This TCR derives from a woman between 35 and 50 years old with acute COVID-19. Sequences were obtained from PBMCs or T cells enriched from blood (not recorded which).

The CDR3 region reads CASSLSLGGAQPQHF. The DNA is TGTGCCAGCAGCTTAAGTCTGGGGGGTGCTCAGCCCCAGCATTTT. The rearranged segments are TRBV7-8 and TRBJ1-5; TRBD1 is a possible D gene, resting on 5 matching bases. Reading from cysteine to phenylalanine, the CDR3 counts 15 amino acids. Left in the record is the CDR3 DNA by itself, 45 bases read in frame from the first base. V sheds 2 bases and J sheds 6 bases, leaving 14 bases between their ends. From the germline V gene, CDR1 is SGHVS and CDR2 is FQNEAQ.